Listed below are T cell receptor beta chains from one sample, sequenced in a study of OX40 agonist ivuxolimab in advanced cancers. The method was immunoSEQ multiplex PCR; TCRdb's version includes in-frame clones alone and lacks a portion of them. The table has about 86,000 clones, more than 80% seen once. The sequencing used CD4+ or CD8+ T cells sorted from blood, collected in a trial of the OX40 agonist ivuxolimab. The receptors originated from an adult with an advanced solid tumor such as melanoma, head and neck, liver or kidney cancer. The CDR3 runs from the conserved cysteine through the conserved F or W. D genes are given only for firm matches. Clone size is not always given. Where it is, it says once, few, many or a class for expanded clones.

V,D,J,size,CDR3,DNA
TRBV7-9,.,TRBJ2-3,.,CASSSYASGAGDTQYF,TGTGCCAGCAGCTCATACGCTTCAGGGGCAGGAGATACGCAGTATTTT
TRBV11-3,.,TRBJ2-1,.,CASSPAGNNEQFF,TGTGCCAGCAGCCCAGCAGGGAACAATGAGCAGTTCTTC
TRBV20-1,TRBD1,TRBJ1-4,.,CSARDSQKLFF,TGCAGTGCCCGGGACAGTCAAAAACTGTTTTTT
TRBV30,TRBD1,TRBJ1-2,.,CAWSAGTGSGYTF,TGTGCCTGGAGTGCCGGGACAGGGAGCGGCTACACCTTC
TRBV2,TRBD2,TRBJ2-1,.,CASSGLPSGRAVDEQFF,TGTGCCAGCAGTGGACTACCTAGCGGGAGGGCCGTTGATGAGCAGTTCTTC
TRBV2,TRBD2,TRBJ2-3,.,CASSGTSGRVDTQYF,TGTGCCAGCAGTGGGACTAGCGGGAGAGTAGATACGCAGTATTTT
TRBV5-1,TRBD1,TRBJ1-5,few,CASSRDRGQPQHF,TGCGCCAGCAGCCGGGACAGGGGTCAGCCCCAGCATTTT
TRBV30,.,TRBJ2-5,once,CASTAAETQYF,TGTGCCTCGACTGCAGCAGAGACCCAGTACTTC
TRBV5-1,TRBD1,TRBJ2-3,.,CASSPRQGGLTDTQYF,TGCGCCAGCAGCCCGAGACAGGGGGGACTCACAGATACGCAGTATTTT
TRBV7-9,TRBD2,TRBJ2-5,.,CASSSGLAGLSQYF,TGTGCCAGCAGCTCGGGACTAGCGGGACTTAGTCAGTACTTC
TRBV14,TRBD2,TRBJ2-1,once,CASSQVEGGPSNEQFF,TGTGCCAGCAGCCAAGTGGAGGGAGGGCCCAGTAATGAGCAGTTCTTC
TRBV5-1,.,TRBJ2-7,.,CASSLPGAEQYF,TGCGCCAGCAGCTTACCCGGGGCTGAGCAGTACTTC
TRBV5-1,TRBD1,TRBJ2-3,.,CASSFRHLGQADTDTQYF,TGCGCCAGCAGCTTCCGACACCTGGGACAGGCAGATACAGATACGCAGTATTTT
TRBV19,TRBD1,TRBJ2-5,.,CASSWDRREETQYF,TGTGCCAGTAGTTGGGACAGGAGGGAGGAGACCCAGTACTTC
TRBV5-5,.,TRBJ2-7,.,CANFPAGSNSYEQYF,TGTGCCAACTTCCCAGCGGGCAGCAACTCCTACGAGCAGTACTTC